This entry lists 26 T cell receptor beta chains sequenced from one sample in a study of beta chain features in type 1 diabetes. Study-level points and caveats: Researchers report that Type 1 diabetes patients had moderately but significantly shorter TCRB CDR3s across all four CD4+ subsets.

What was sequenced were expressed TCRB transcripts, since all of the isolated RNA had been reverse transcribed. Sequencing was performed with immunoSEQ multiplex PCR; in TCRdb, only in-frame clones are kept and a portion is missing. The sample consists of over 600,000 clones, around 12% of them appearing once. Antigen specificity for these receptors is unknown. The sequencing sample was made of naive CD4+ T cells from blood. These receptors were collected from a man aged 30 to 45 with type 1 diabetes.

This clone was observed a handful of times. The genes are TRBV25-1 and TRBJ2-3; 10 nucleotides agree with TRBD2. CDR3 size: 16 residues. CDR1 is MGHDK and CDR2 is SYGVNS in the germline V gene. Trimming cost V 2 bases and J 3 bases; bases outside gene matches: 5. The CDR3 coding sequence is TGTGCCAGCAGTGAAACACCGGGACTAGCGACAGATACGCAGTATTTT. This gives the protein CASSETPGLATDTQYF.

The genes are TRBV27 and TRBJ2-1, with 7 positions matching TRBD1. Trimming removed 6 bases from V and 3 bases from J; junction bases left unmatched: 2. CDR1 is MNHEY, CDR2 SMNVEV, per germline (reference sequence). The CDR3 spans 13 residues. As DNA, the CDR3 is TGTGCCAGCAGAACAGGGGACTACAATGAGCAGTTCTTC. Amino acids: CASRTGDYNEQFF.

This clone has just a few counts. The chain is built from TRBV7-2 and TRBJ1-2, with 7 positions matching TRBD1. Germline trimming cut 1 base from V and 5 bases from J; bases unmatched to any gene: 7. This CDR3 region has 15 residues. From germline, CDR1 is SGHTA and CDR2 FQGNSA. CDR3 sequence: CASSLGPLRGYGYTF. CDR3 nucleotides: TGTGCCAGCAGCTTAGGCCCGCTCAGGGGGTATGGCTACACCTTC.

CDR3 residues: CASSRGGGEGTDTQYF. The CDR3 nucleotides read TGTGCCAGCAGCCGGGGAGGCGGGGAGGGCACAGATACGCAGTATTTT. V usage is TRBV7-9 and J usage is TRBJ2-3, with D perhaps matching TRBD2 (6 bases). V gave up 5 bases and J gave up 1 base, with 16 bases separating them. The CDR3 is 16 amino acids. Germline CDR1 is SEHNR and CDR2 is FQNEAQ (reference sequence).

The CDR3 protein is CAIAPDTNYGYTF. In DNA, the CDR3 is TGTGCCATCGCTCCGGATACTAACTATGGCTACACCTTC. The chain carries TRBV10-3 and TRBJ1-2; D is unresolved. This CDR3 is built from 13 residues. The ends were cut back, 8 bases at V and 0 bases at J, with 10 bases in the middle. Germline CDR1 reads ENHRY; CDR2 reads SYGVKD.

This clone was found a few times. As DNA, the CDR3 is TGTGCCAGTAGTATCGACAGGGGACCCCGCACAGATACGCAGTATTTT. Translated, it gives CASSIDRGPRTDTQYF. The chain is built from TRBV19 and TRBJ2-3; 8 nucleotides agree with TRBD1. The CDR3 has 16 residues. V was clipped by 3 bases and J by 1 base; unmatched bases: 6. Germline V CDR1 and CDR2: LNHDA, SQIVND (reference sequence).

This clone was counted between two and nine times. This chain joins TRBV7-9 and TRBJ2-4; no clear D. The V end lost 8 bases, the J end lost 1 base, and 15 bases lay between the germline ends. CDR3 length: 15 residues. Germline CDR1 is SEHNR and CDR2 is FQNEAQ (reference sequence). CDR3 bases: TGTGCCAGCGTGGGCCCGGGTGAGGCCAAAAACATTCAGTACTTC. Amino acid sequence: CASVGPGEAKNIQYF.

The V gene is TRBV9, the J gene TRBJ1-6, with TRBD1 as a possible D gene (5 bases). Germline assignment: CDR1 SGDLS and CDR2 YYNGEE. Trimming left V 4 bases short and J 5 bases short, with 16 bases between. The CDR3 loop spans 16 amino acids. CDR3 residues: CASSSKGAEDNSPLHF. The CDR3 DNA follows: TGTGCCAGCAGCTCAAAAGGGGCGGAGGATAATTCACCCCTCCACTTT.

The chain combines TRBV4-2 with TRBJ1-4; D is perhaps TRBD1 (5 bases). CDR3 size: 16 residues. V dropped 0 bases and J dropped 6 bases, with 14 bases sitting between them. Germline CDR1 LGHNA, CDR2 YNFKEQ. The CDR3 sequence is CASSQDSGRSDEKLFF. The CDR3 nucleotides read TGTGCCAGCAGCCAAGATTCAGGGAGAAGCGATGAAAAACTGTTTTTT.

This clone was seen a few times. This sequence joins TRBV7-2 and TRBJ2-5; no clear D gene. CDR3 size: 15 residues. CDR1 and CDR2 (germline): SGHTA, FQGNSA. V lost 4 bases to trimming and J lost 4 bases, with 16 bases between them. In DNA form, the CDR3 reads TGTGCCAGCAGCTCAAGTCGAACCATCCCAGAGACCCAGTACTTC. Translation: CASSSSRTIPETQYF. The full variable domain, rest sourced from reference TRBV7-2 and TRBJ2-5, is GAGVSQSPSNKVTEKGKDVELRCDPISGHTALYWYRQSLGQGLEFLIYFQGNSAPDKSGLPSDRFSAERTGGSVSTLTIQRTQQEDSAVYLCASSSSRTIPETQYFGPGTRLLVL.

This chain links TRBV7-8 with TRBJ2-2; D is unresolved. The CDR3 spans 15 residues. Trimming took 5 bases from V and 3 from J, leaving 13 bases between them. The V gene's germline CDR1 is SGHVS and CDR2 FQNEAQ. CDR3 loop: CASSPAGVHTGELFF. The DNA for the CDR3 is TGTGCCAGCAGCCCCGCCGGAGTTCACACCGGGGAGCTGTTTTTT.

The chain joins TRBV4-3 to TRBJ2-1, with 9 bases that match TRBD2. Germline assignment: CDR1 LGHNA and CDR2 YSLEER. This CDR3 has 17 amino acids. Losses at the gene ends were 3 bases for V and 0 bases for J; bases not matched to a gene: 6. The CDR3 loop reads CASSQYLAGVSYNEQFF. CDR3 sequence (DNA): TGCGCCAGCAGCCAGTACTTAGCGGGGGTCTCCTACAATGAGCAGTTCTTC.

This clone was recorded a few times. The chain is built from TRBV6-1 and TRBJ2-1, with 9 bases fitting TRBD1. Germline V lookup: CDR1 MNHNS, CDR2 SASEGT. This CDR3 spans 15 amino acids. With V trimmed by 1 base and J by 9 bases, 7 bases remained unmatched. The CDR3 protein is CASSEEQGARGEQFF. The CDR3 DNA reads as TGTGCCAGCAGTGAAGAACAGGGGGCCCGGGGTGAGCAGTTCTTC.

This clone was seen more than once but under ten times. Written as DNA, the CDR3 is TGTGCCAGCAGCTTAGACCGTTCTGAAGCTTTCTTT. It specifies CASSLDRSEAFF. This chain joins TRBV11-1 and TRBJ1-1, with D uncertain. CDR3 size: 12 residues. Between the trimmed V and J ends, which lost 1 base and 6 bases, there was a span of 6 bases. The germline gives CDR1 SGHAT, CDR2 FQDESV (reference sequence).

The chain is built from TRBV7-2 and TRBJ2-1; the D gene could be TRBD1 or TRBD2 (5 bases each). Germline-derived CDR1 and CDR2 are SGHTA and FQGNSA. This CDR3 region has 14 residues. Deletions cut 5 bases from V and 8 bases from J, with 16 bases between. The CDR3 region has the DNA TGTGCCAGCAGCCCCCAAGCAGGGACCTATGAGCAGTTCTTC. Encoded protein: CASSPQAGTYEQFF. Full variable domain (rest looked up from reference TRBV7-2 and TRBJ2-1): GAGVSQSPSNKVTEKGKDVELRCDPISGHTALYWYRQSLGQGLEFLIYFQGNSAPDKSGLPSDRFSAERTGGSVSTLTIQRTQQEDSAVYLCASSPQAGTYEQFFGPGTRLTVL.

Only a few counts were recorded for this clone. Other DNA sequences in this sample translate to the same CDR3. The chain couples TRBV29-1 to TRBJ1-5; D perhaps matches TRBD1 (6 bases). This CDR3 region has 12 residues. Germline values: CDR1 SQVTM, CDR2 ANQGSEA. The V end was cut by 4 bases, the J end by 4 bases, with 8 bases between. The chain's CDR3 is CSVGQGNQPQHF. The CDR3 DNA reads TGCAGCGTTGGGCAGGGGAATCAGCCCCAGCATTTT.

A note on this clone: The same CDR3 is also encoded by other DNA sequences in this sample. The chain couples TRBV5-4 to TRBJ2-5, with TRBD1 as a possible D gene (6 bases). The CDR3 contains 14 residues. Per the germline V gene, CDR1 is SGHNT and CDR2 is YYREEE (reference sequence). V dropped 0 bases and J dropped 2 bases, with 8 bases sitting between them. CDR3 nucleotides: TGTGCCAGCAGCTTGGCGCAGGGGCAAGAGACCCAGTACTTC. Translation: CASSLAQGQETQYF.

The J gene is TRBJ1-6, the V gene TRBV9, with D perhaps TRBD1 (5 bases). Trimming took 0 bases from V and 8 from J, leaving 9 bases between them. Germline loops: CDR1 SGDLS, CDR2 YYNGEE. The CDR3 runs to 14 residues. The CDR3: CASSVDRTHSPLHF. The CDR3 bases are TGTGCCAGCAGCGTAGACAGGACGCATTCACCCCTCCACTTT.

This clone was observed a handful of times. The chain recombines TRBV7-9 with TRBJ2-6; weak D call: TRBD1 (5 bases). Per the germline V gene, CDR1 is SEHNR and CDR2 is FQNEAQ (reference sequence). Trimming left V 1 base short and J 1 base short, with 5 bases between. The CDR3 has 15 residues. This CDR3 reads CASSLGQSGANVLTF. The CDR3 DNA reads TGTGCCAGCAGCTTAGGACAGTCTGGGGCCAACGTCCTGACTTTC.

This chain connects TRBV7-2 to TRBJ2-1; possibly TRBD1 or TRBD2 for D (5 bases each). The CDR3 is 14 residues long. Trimming left V 1 base short and J 7 bases short, with 11 bases between. Germline V gene sequence: CDR1 SGHTA, CDR2 FQGNSA. The CDR3 bases are TGTGCCAGCAGCTTAGAGCACAGGAGGAATGAGCAGTTCTTC. The encoded protein is CASSLEHRRNEQFF.

This clone turned up a few times. The V gene is TRBV10-1, the J gene TRBJ2-5; D possibly corresponds to TRBD2 (5 bases). The CDR3 sequence is 18 residues long. Germline V lookup: CDR1 WNHNN, CDR2 SYGVQD (reference sequence). Trimming left V 4 bases short and J 0 bases short, with 21 bases between. The CDR3 region is CASSGGFGRTLYQETQYF. DNA of the CDR3: TGCGCCAGCAGTGGAGGGTTCGGACGGACTCTGTACCAAGAGACCCAGTACTTC.

This clone was observed a handful of times. CDR3 in DNA: TGCGCCAGCAGCTCAGCCGGACAGGAAAGGCCCTACACCTTC. It is translated as CASSSAGQERPYTF. The chain employs TRBV5-1 and TRBJ1-2; 7 bases fit TRBD1. This CDR3 region has 14 residues. Germline trimming cut 3 bases from V and 10 bases from J; bases unmatched to any gene: 12. In germline, CDR1 is SGHRS, CDR2 YFSETQ.

The V and J genes are TRBV19 and TRBJ1-6; 7 bases align to TRBD1. The CDR3 is 13 amino acids. Trimming removed 6 bases from V and 10 bases from J; junction bases left unmatched: 6. Germline V gives CDR1 LNHDA, CDR2 SQIVND (reference sequence). The CDR3 DNA reads TGTGCCAGTAGGGGGATACAGGGGTCACCCCTCCACTTT. It specifies CASRGIQGSPLHF.

The V and J genes are TRBV9 and TRBJ2-3; 9 positions match TRBD2. The CDR3 extends over 14 amino acids. Germline V gene data show CDR1 as SGDLS and CDR2 as YYNGEE. V shed 7 bases and J 1 base; nucleotides not matched to a gene: 4. This chain's CDR3 is CASGRTSGTDTQYF. CDR3 bases: TGTGCCAGCGGAAGGACTAGCGGCACAGATACGCAGTATTTT.

The chain employs TRBV19 and TRBJ2-6; 7 positions match TRBD2. The junction had 9 bases not matched to a gene; V was cut back by 4 bases and J by 0 bases. Germline lookup yields CDR1 LNHDA and CDR2 SQIVND (reference sequence). CDR3 length: 18 amino acids. Here the CDR3 DNA reads TGTGCCAGTAGTACCCGCGGCGCGGGGGTCTCTGGGGCCAACGTCCTGACTTTC. Its protein product is CASSTRGAGVSGANVLTF.

Only a few counts were recorded for this clone. This chain joins TRBV27 and TRBJ1-1; TRBD1 is a possible D gene (6 bases). Per the germline V gene, CDR1 is MNHEY and CDR2 is SMNVEV (reference sequence). V lost 5 bases and J 3 bases, leaving 13 bases between the germline ends. The CDR3 runs 14 residues. CDR3 protein: CASSQTQGHTEAFF. CDR3 in DNA: TGTGCCAGCAGTCAGACTCAGGGGCACACTGAAGCTTTCTTT.